This entry describes one T cell receptor beta chain. This CDR3 is 16 amino acids long. V was clipped by 4 bases and J by 3 bases; unmatched bases: 5. Germline V gene data show CDR1 as LGHNA and CDR2 as YSLEER. Repertoires were generated with immunoSEQ multiplex PCR, while TCRdb's copy carries only in-frame clones and drops some. The sample has tens of thousands of clones, about 78% seen once; the top ten hold approximately 21%. This sample was included in a study of T cell responses to AZD1222 COVID-19 vaccine. Sequenced material: peripheral blood, taken on day 0 of AZD1222 vaccination. The clonotype comes from an adult in good health. J is TRBJ2-1 and V is TRBV4-3; TRBD2 matches at 11 bases. DNA of the CDR3: TGCGCCAGCAGCCGGGTAGCGGGGGGGGACTACAATGAGCAGTTCTTC. This translates into CASSRVAGGDYNEQFF.